This T cell receptor (beta chain) was sequenced for a study of technical replicates of blood from a few donors. This table comes from immunoSEQ multiplex PCR, and its TCRdb copy is limited to in-frame clones, with some not included. The table has some 60,000 clones, over 75% seen once. V lost 7 bases to trimming and J lost 1 base; unmatched junction nucleotides: 6. The germline V gene has CDR1 MGHRA and CDR2 YSYEKL. There are 15 residues in the CDR3. The receptor's source is a human donor in good health. Some clones in this sample may be carry-over from other donors' samples. This chain links TRBV4-1 with TRBJ2-1; 8 bases line up with TRBD2. The specimen sequenced was PBMCs. CDR3 in amino acids: CASKLQRGSYNEQFF. CDR3 nucleotides: TGCGCCAGCAAATTGCAGCGGGGGTCCTACAATGAGCAGTTCTTC.